The 4 T cell receptor beta chains below were found in one sample sequenced in a study of cytomegalovirus exposure and HLA in healthy donors. The PCR made use of 60 Vbeta and 13 Jbeta primers. Sequenced by immunoSEQ multiplex PCR; TCRdb stores in-frame clones only, minus some. The sample contains roughly 300,000 clones, more than 80% of which appear only once. The sample comprised PBMCs. The receptors here all came from a man in his forties in good health and CMV-seropositive.

This chain connects TRBV18 to TRBJ2-1; the match to TRBD2 covers 8 bases. The CDR3 totals 15 residues. V was clipped by 1 base and J by 6 bases; unmatched bases: 5. The germline V gene encodes CDR1 KGHSH and CDR2 LQKENI. The DNA of the CDR3 is TGTGCCAGCTCACCACAGCGGGAGTTTCGCAATGAGCAGTTCTTC. Encoded protein: CASSPQREFRNEQFF. Full variable domain (outside the CDR3, taken from reference TRBV18 and TRBJ2-1): NAGVMQNPRHLVRRRGQEARLRCSPMKGHSHVYWYRQLPEEGLKFMVYLQKENIIDESGMPKERFSAEFPKEGPSILRIQQVVRGDSAAYFCASSPQREFRNEQFFGPGTRLTVL.

The chain uses TRBV7-2 and TRBJ2-2; TRBD2 matches 12 bases. The CDR3 is 16 residues long. Per the germline V gene, CDR1 is SGHTA and CDR2 is FQGNSA. Trimming took 5 bases from V and 6 from J; bases not matched to a gene: 7. The chain's CDR3 is CASSLSSGRASGELFF. CDR3 sequence (DNA): TGTGCCAGCAGCCTTTCTAGCGGGAGGGCCTCCGGGGAGCTGTTTTTT.

This chain joins TRBV4-2 and TRBJ1-4; possibly TRBD1 for D (5 bases). CDR1 is LGHNA and CDR2 is YNFKEQ in the germline V gene. V was clipped by 4 bases and J by 7 bases, with 16 bases between them. The length of the CDR3 is 15 residues. The CDR3 coding sequence is TGTGCCAGCAGCCCGGTCCCGGGGGGATCTGAAAAACTGTTTTTT. Residues: CASSPVPGGSEKLFF.

The chain has TRBV27 and TRBJ1-1; D is possibly TRBD1 (5 bases). Germline CDR1 and CDR2: MNHEY and SMNVEV (reference sequence). Trimming stripped 5 bases from V and 0 bases from J, with 13 bases between. This CDR3 spans 15 amino acids. DNA for the CDR3: TGTGCCAGCAGTCCCGGGGGGTACATGAACACTGAAGCTTTCTTT. Its translation is CASSPGGYMNTEAFF.